This T cell receptor beta chain appears in the sequencing data of a study of response to subunit inactivated influenza vaccine. Points from the study as a whole: It was the authors' suggestion that each seasonal influenza vaccination recruits few new T cells.

As for this clonotype: Its antigen is undetermined.

TCRdb itself ran the RT-PCR reads through MiXCR, one entry per CDR3 protein. Counted here are roughly 670,000 distinct CDR3 sequences, around 13% occurring once; the ten biggest clones make up 7.5% to 8%. This specimen was PBMCs from blood, taken 14 to 15 days before vaccination. The source of this sequence is a man aged 45-65 years who received an inactivated influenza vaccine.

This chain's CDR3 is CASMRTGAGYEQYF. For the CDR3, the DNA is TGTGCCAGCATGAGGACAGGGGCCGGCTACGAGCAGTACTTC. This chain connects TRBV28 to TRBJ2-7, with TRBD1 matching over 9 bases. V trimming: 7 bases; J trimming: 3 bases; junction bases outside the gene matches: 7. The CDR3 runs to 14 residues. In germline, CDR1 is MDHEN, CDR2 SYDVKM.